Sequencing of this TCR beta chain was carried out in a study of blood T cell repertoires in COVID-19. Overall study: The United States, Italy and Spain were the sources of the acute and convalescent COVID-19 samples. T cells, B-cell-depleted T cells, or PBMCs supplied cDNA or gDNA.

Authors' processing steps: For nucleated cells, counts were estimated from reference gene primer amplification. Sequencing was performed with immunoSEQ multiplex PCR; in TCRdb, only in-frame clones are kept and a portion is missing. V, J and clone size are taken as reported in that table, and D and trimming were inferred from the DNA itself. The sample includes some 120,000 clones, just over 70% of them seen just once. CDR1 and CDR2 (germline): SGHAT, FQNNGV. The ends were cut back, 7 bases at V and 4 bases at J, with 17 bases in the middle. The CDR3 runs 15 residues. The TCR originated in a human donor with acute or convalescent COVID-19. The donor label of this sample is uncertain. The rearrangement links TRBV11-2 to TRBJ1-3; D not certain. The sample taken for sequencing was peripheral blood. CDR3 nucleotides: TGTGCCAGCACCCTGAGGCGGGCTTCCGGAAACACCATATATTTT. Amino acid sequence: CASTLRRASGNTIYF.